The 24 T cell receptor beta chains given below trace back to one sample, sequenced in a study of cytomegalovirus exposure and HLA in healthy donors. This PCR relied on a set of 60 Vbeta primers and 13 Jbeta primers. TCRdb keeps only in-frame clones here, not all; method: immunoSEQ multiplex PCR. Of 75,000 to 95,000 clones in the sample, around 66% were seen once. Sequencing used PBMCs. The source of these receptors is a man younger than 45 in good health and CMV-seronegative.

This chain uses TRBV6-1 with TRBJ2-1; perhaps TRBD2 as D (6 bases). CDR1 and CDR2 from the germline V gene are MNHNS and SASEGT. This CDR3 has 14 amino acids. The V and J ends lost 7 bases and 0 bases respectively, with 10 bases between them. The CDR3 reads CASNLASSYNEQFF. The CDR3 region has the DNA TGTGCCAGCAACCTAGCGAGCTCCTACAATGAGCAGTTCTTC.

The genes are TRBV7-3 and TRBJ2-5; no clear D. This CDR3 spans 13 amino acids. Between the trimmed V and J ends, which lost 0 bases and 2 bases, there was a span of 4 bases. Germline loops: CDR1 SGHTA, CDR2 FQGTGA. For the CDR3, the DNA is TGTGCCAGCAGCTTAACCCAGCAAGAGACCCAGTACTTC. It specifies CASSLTQQETQYF.

The rearrangement links TRBV11-1 to TRBJ2-7, with D tentatively TRBD1 (5 bases). V shed 1 base and J shed 3 bases, with 7 bases lying between them. CDR3 length: 13 residues. Germline V gene lookup returns CDR1 SGHAT and CDR2 FQDESV (reference sequence). The CDR3 DNA is TGTGCCAGCAGCTTAGTCCAGGGCTACGAGCAGTACTTC. Amino acid sequence: CASSLVQGYEQYF.

The V and J genes are TRBV28 and TRBJ1-1; TRBD1 might be the D (5 bases). The length of the CDR3 is 13 residues. V lost 2 bases and J lost 2, with 6 bases in between. Germline V CDR1 and CDR2: MDHEN, SYDVKM. In nucleotides, the CDR3 is TGTGCCAGCAGTTTAGACAGAAACACTGAAGCTTTCTTT. This sequence encodes CASSLDRNTEAFF. Complete variable domain (other parts from reference TRBV28 and TRBJ1-1): DVKVTQSSRYLVKRTGEKVFLECVQDMDHENMFWYRQDPGLGLRLIYFSYDVKMKEKGDIPEGYSVSREKKERFSLILESASTNQTSMYLCASSLDRNTEAFFGQGTRLTVV.

The chain uses TRBV7-2 and TRBJ2-7, with 11 bases matching TRBD1. Unmatched junction bases numbered 6, after V lost 5 bases and J lost 3 bases. The CDR3 contains 15 residues. Germline loops: CDR1 SGHTA, CDR2 FQGNSA. The CDR3 coding sequence is TGTGCCAGCAGCAGCGGACAGGGGGCACTCTACGAGCAGTACTTC. It codes for CASSSGQGALYEQYF.

Written as DNA, the CDR3 is TGTGCCAGTATGATGTTCCTAGCGCCTTCCTACGAGCAGTACTTC. Its translation: CASMMFLAPSYEQYF. The rearrangement uses TRBV27 and TRBJ2-7, with D perhaps TRBD2 (6 bases). The CDR3 extends over 15 amino acids. The germline gives CDR1 MNHEY, CDR2 SMNVEV (reference sequence). Between the trimmed V and J ends, which lost 9 bases and 1 base, there was a span of 19 bases.

V is TRBV29-1 and J is TRBJ2-7; 9 positions match TRBD2. The CDR3 consists of 14 residues. CDR1 and CDR2 from the germline V gene are SQVTM and ANQGSEA. V gave up 1 base and J gave up 4 bases; unmatched junction bases: 5. The CDR3 DNA reads as TGCAGCGTTGAAGTTAGCGGGAGCCCTTACGAGCAGTACTTC. This sequence encodes CSVEVSGSPYEQYF.

The chain uses TRBV28 and TRBJ1-5; tentative D call: TRBD1 (5 bases). This CDR3 contains 14 residues. Trimming took 6 bases from V and 7 from J, leaving 16 bases between them. CDR1 is MDHEN, CDR2 SYDVKM, per germline. The CDR3 bases are TGTGCCAGCAGAGGCGGAGTCCAGGGCCAGCCCCAGCATTTT. Protein sequence: CASRGGVQGQPQHF.

The chain joins TRBV11-3 to TRBJ2-1, with 8 bases that match TRBD2. Germline lookup yields CDR1 SGHNT and CDR2 YENEEA. Losses at the gene ends were 5 bases for V and 7 bases for J; bases not matched to a gene: 10. This CDR3 has 15 residues. The CDR3 bases are TGTGCCAGCAGCATCCGTAGCGGGATTCGAAATGAGCAGTTCTTC. The encoded protein is CASSIRSGIRNEQFF.

This rearrangement joins TRBV12-5 to TRBJ2-7; D remains ambiguous. V gave up 0 bases and J gave up 4 bases, with 4 bases separating them. The germline gives CDR1 LGHNT, CDR2 FRNRAP. CDR3 size: 12 residues. The CDR3 nucleotides are TGTGCTAGTGGTTTGGTAGAGTACGAGCAGTACTTC. Protein product: CASGLVEYEQYF.

CDR3 nucleotide sequence: TGTGCCAGCAGCTTAGTTCCGGAGACCTACGAGCAGTACTTC. Translation: CASSLVPETYEQYF. The chain combines TRBV7-2 with TRBJ2-7; D is uncertain. Trimming cost V 1 base and J 2 bases, with 9 bases left between them. The CDR3 has 14 amino acids. Germline-derived CDR1 and CDR2 are SGHTA and FQGNSA.

Concerning this clone itself: The junction and the germline gene differ at one end; a read error may be behind it. The gene calls are TRBV7-7 and TRBJ2-7, with 10 positions matching TRBD1. The CDR3 is 15 amino acids. Germline CDR1 SSHAT, CDR2 FNYEAQ (reference sequence). CDR3 region: CASSLGQGVSYEQYF. For the CDR3, the DNA is TGTGCTAGCAGCTTAGGACAGGGGGTCTCCTACGAGCAGTACTTC.

CDR3 protein: CAWSIDMGYGYTF. CDR3 nucleotide sequence: TGTGCCTGGAGTATTGACATGGGCTATGGCTACACCTTC. The chain carries TRBV30 and TRBJ1-2, with D unresolved. V lost 2 bases, J lost 4 bases, and 11 bases lay in between. The CDR3 extends over 13 amino acids. Germline V gene sequence: CDR1 GTSNPN, CDR2 SVGIG (reference sequence).

The chain carries TRBV7-6 and TRBJ2-7, with 16 bases lining up with TRBD2. CDR1 is SGHVS, CDR2 FNYEAQ, per germline. With V trimmed by 5 bases and J by 4 bases, 14 bases remained unmatched. The CDR3 totals 19 residues. The CDR3 bases are TGTGCCAGCAGCCCAGGGACTAGCGGGGGGGGGTATTATTCGTACGAGCAGTACTTC. Encoded protein: CASSPGTSGGGYYSYEQYF.

The chain couples TRBV28 to TRBJ1-2, with a possible D match to TRBD1 (5 bases). Looked up from germline, CDR1 is MDHEN and CDR2 is SYDVKM. V was cut by 6 bases and J by 6 bases, with 11 bases left in between. This CDR3 has 12 amino acids. CDR3 DNA sequence: TGTGCCAGCAGGCCAGGGAGGCATGGCTACACCTTC. Translating gives CASRPGRHGYTF.

V gene TRBV27 combines with J gene TRBJ2-3; 13 nucleotides agree with TRBD2. This CDR3 region has 16 residues. Germline V lookup: CDR1 MNHEY, CDR2 SMNVEV (reference sequence). V lost 5 bases, J lost 4 bases, and 6 bases stayed unmatched. The CDR3 region has the DNA TGTGCCAGCAGTATAAGGACTAGCGGGAGCTCAGATACGCAGTATTTT. Translation: CASSIRTSGSSDTQYF.

The genes are TRBV6-5 and TRBJ2-3; D gene uncertain. Looked up from germline, CDR1 is MNHEY and CDR2 is SVGAGI. The CDR3 has 13 residues. V lost 2 bases and J lost 6, with 9 bases in between. CDR3 sequence reads: CASSYRSFDTQYF. The CDR3 DNA is TGTGCCAGCAGTTACCGGTCTTTCGATACGCAGTATTTT.

This clone appeared a single time. The gene calls are TRBV11-1 and TRBJ2-2; the match to TRBD2 covers 9 bases. This CDR3 contains 16 residues. In germline, CDR1 is SGHAT, CDR2 FQDESV (reference sequence). The J segment lost 4 bases and the V segment lost 3 bases, leaving 6 bases of the junction unmatched. CDR3 residues: CASSLLAGVGTGELFF. Here the CDR3 DNA reads TGTGCCAGCAGCTTGTTAGCGGGGGTGGGCACCGGGGAGCTGTTTTTT.

The chain employs TRBV7-9 and TRBJ1-2; D call uncertain. Germline V gene lookup returns CDR1 SEHNR and CDR2 FQNEAQ (reference sequence). This CDR3 contains 14 residues. Trimming shortened V by 7 bases and J by 7 bases, and 19 bases separated the two germline ends. The CDR3 protein is CASTPVETLLGYTF. In DNA form, the CDR3 reads TGTGCCAGCACCCCCGTGGAGACTCTACTTGGCTACACCTTC.

The chain uses TRBV5-1 and TRBJ2-7, with TRBD2 matching over 9 bases. The CDR3 runs to 17 residues. Trimming cost V 4 bases and J 0 bases; bases outside gene matches: 11. The germline CDR1 and CDR2 sequences are SGHRS and YFSETQ. This CDR3 reads CASSEPAGGGISYEQYF. The CDR3 DNA reads TGCGCCAGCAGCGAACCGGCGGGAGGGGGCATCTCCTACGAGCAGTACTTC.

This clone was picked up a small number of times. This chain joins TRBV4-2 and TRBJ2-7; 8 nucleotides match TRBD2. CDR3 length equals 14 residues. The germline V gene encodes CDR1 LGHNA and CDR2 YNFKEQ. The junction had 4 bases not matched to a gene; V was cut back by 1 base and J by 5 bases. The CDR3 nucleotides read TGTGCCAGCAGCCAAGGAGCGGGAGCAGACGAGCAGTACTTC. Translating gives CASSQGAGADEQYF.

This chain uses TRBV6-1 with TRBJ2-7; 9 positions agree with TRBD1. The germline V gene encodes CDR1 MNHNS and CDR2 SASEGT. With V trimmed by 6 bases and J by 5 bases, 11 bases remained unmatched. CDR3 size: 15 residues. The CDR3, as DNA: TGTGCCAGCAGGGGCGTGACAGGGGGGATGGACGAGCAGTACTTC. It specifies CASRGVTGGMDEQYF.

The rearrangement links TRBV5-1 to TRBJ2-3; 10 bases align to TRBD2. This CDR3 is 15 amino acids long. V gave up 4 bases and J gave up 7 bases; unmatched junction bases: 9. Germline loops: CDR1 SGHRS, CDR2 YFSETQ. CDR3 residues: CASSQLAGIENTQYF. CDR3 sequence (DNA): TGCGCCAGCAGCCAACTAGCGGGGATTGAAAATACGCAGTATTTT.

The V call is TRBV7-8, the J call TRBJ1-2, with D possibly being TRBD1 (6 bases). The germline V gene has CDR1 SGHVS and CDR2 FQNEAQ. Trimming cost V 0 bases and J 7 bases, with 15 bases left between them. The CDR3 runs 15 residues. The CDR3 DNA follows: TGTGCCAGCAGCTTAGCGTTTGGGGTGACAGGTGGCTACACCTTC. Translating it yields CASSLAFGVTGGYTF.